This T cell receptor (beta chain) was found in a study of T cell responses to AZD1222 COVID-19 vaccine. For the study at large: Pooling of second doses given at about 4 or about 12 weeks was done. Findings of the study overall: Among AZD1222 vaccinees, only 5 to 7 were seropositive at baseline. Donor demographics were predominantly white British with a female majority; clonal diversity may be underestimated. Vaccination with two AZD1222 doses was followed by a rise in Spike-specific TCR breadth and depth.

Points on this clone: Its antigen remains unknown.

The assay was immunoSEQ multiplex PCR, and TCRdb's table has in-frame clones only and misses some. The top ten clones hold roughly 13% of a sample with roughly 98,000 clones, approximately 90% of them seen once. In germline, CDR1 is LGHDT, CDR2 YNNKEL (reference sequence). V was cut by 4 bases and J by 3 bases, with 9 bases left in between. This CDR3 has 13 amino acids. The V and J genes are TRBV3-1 (or the pseudogene TRBV3-2) and TRBJ1-2; D unclear. The sequence derives from an adult in good health. Source: peripheral blood, taken on day 0 of AZD1222 vaccination. CDR3 sequence: CASSPTRYYGYTF. The CDR3 coding sequence is TGTGCCAGCAGCCCGACTCGGTACTATGGCTACACCTTC.